The clone carrying this T cell receptor beta chain was seen more than once but under ten times. Amplified TCR beta CDR3 regions were obtained using RNA transcripts as template. Investigators did first-round RT-PCR with HTBI primers, then second-round multiplex PCR. In TCRdb, the multiplex PCR reads were re-called with MiXCR into one record per CDR3 protein. The sample records about 420,000 distinct CDR3 sequences, under 25% being singletons. V was cut by 5 bases and J by 0 bases, with 20 bases left in between. The CDR3 length is 18 residues. Germline V gives CDR1 LGHNA, CDR2 YNFKEQ. This sample is part of a study of Graves' ophthalmopathy and Graves' hyperthyroidism.

The V call is TRBV4-2, the J call TRBJ1-5; D is unresolved. The sequenced sample was peripheral blood. This TCR came from a woman between 18 and 29 years old with stable Graves' hyperthyroidism. CDR3 region: CASSTYPLSRYSNQPQHF. The CDR3, as DNA: TGTGCCAGCAGCACCTATCCCCTTTCGAGATATAGCAATCAGCCCCAGCATTTT.